These 23 T cell receptor beta chains were sequenced from one sample in a study of Ad26.COV2.S vaccination and SARS-CoV-2 variants. Data came from immunoSEQ multiplex PCR; TCRdb stores just in-frame clones and leaves some out. Found here are hundreds of thousands of clones, around 87% of them singletons; the top ten hold 3.4%. Treatment reported: 19 received Ad26.COV2.S at low or high dose, single or two shots; 5 received placebo; per-sample allocation not given. Sampling occurred on day 63 after the first vaccine or placebo injection. The sample consisted of peripheral blood, taken in a trial of Ad26.COV2.S vaccine versus placebo. The source of these receptors is a person aged 18-65 years who received the Ad26.COV2.S COVID-19 vaccine or a placebo.

V gene TRBV3-1 (or the pseudogene TRBV3-2) combines with J gene TRBJ2-3, with TRBD2 matching over 12 bases. The CDR3 runs to 18 residues. Germline V gene data show CDR1 as LGHDT and CDR2 as YNNKEL (reference sequence). V shed 1 base and J 7 bases; nucleotides not matched to a gene: 12. This CDR3 is CASSQAGGLAGGPYTQYF. CDR3 nucleotides: TGTGCCAGCAGCCAAGCTGGAGGTCTAGCGGGGGGGCCGTATACGCAGTATTTT.

This sequence joins TRBV5-6 and TRBJ2-1; TRBD1 might be the D (6 bases). Germline V CDR1 and CDR2: SGHDT, YYEEEE. The CDR3 sequence is 14 residues long. Between the trimmed V and J ends, which lost 3 bases and 10 bases, there was a span of 17 bases. The CDR3 region is CASSSHTGFEEQFF. In DNA form, the CDR3 reads TGTGCCAGCAGCTCGCACACAGGGTTCGAGGAGCAGTTCTTC.

The rearrangement uses TRBV20-1 and TRBJ1-3; TRBD1 aligns across 10 bases. The CDR3 runs 14 residues. J was trimmed by 4 bases and V by 3 bases; bases with no gene match: 3. Germline values: CDR1 DFQATT, CDR2 SNEGSKA (reference sequence). CDR3 sequence: CSASDRGQGNTIYF. CDR3 in DNA: TGCAGTGCTAGTGACAGGGGGCAAGGAAACACCATATATTTT.

A word on this clone: The same CDR3 can be traced to other DNA sequences in this sample. The chain links TRBV18 to TRBJ1-2, with 9 positions matching TRBD1. The germline V gene has CDR1 KGHSH and CDR2 LQKENI. V lost 2 bases, J lost 5 bases, and 0 bases stayed unmatched. The CDR3 consists of 13 residues. The CDR3 DNA reads as TGTGCCAGCTCACCAGACAGGGGGTATGGCTACACCTTC. This translates into CASSPDRGYGYTF.

This sequence joins TRBV29-1 and TRBJ2-7; D unclear. The CDR3 contains 12 residues. Germline V gene lookup returns CDR1 SQVTM and CDR2 ANQGSEA. The CDR3 nucleotides read TGCATCCCGGGTTCTCCCCATTACGAGCAGTACTTC. It translates to CIPGSPHYEQYF.

The V and J genes are TRBV5-1 and TRBJ2-3; D is perhaps TRBD2 (6 bases). V shed 3 bases and J shed 2 bases, with 13 bases lying between them. This CDR3 comprises 15 residues. CDR1 is SGHRS, CDR2 YFSETQ, per germline. CDR3 residues: CASSSQTSDTDTQYF. CDR3 coding DNA: TGCGCCAGCAGCTCCCAGACTAGTGACACAGATACGCAGTATTTT.

This chain joins TRBV5-4 and TRBJ1-2; 7 bases align to TRBD1. Trimming removed 4 bases from V and 7 bases from J; junction bases left unmatched: 13. The V gene's germline CDR1 is SGHNT and CDR2 YYREEE (reference sequence). This CDR3 is built from 15 residues. The CDR3 coding sequence is TGTGCCAGCAGCATCTTAGGAGAGGGGGCATTTGGCTACACCTTC. It encodes CASSILGEGAFGYTF.

V gene TRBV7-3 combines with J gene TRBJ1-1; maybe TRBD1 (5 bases). The CDR3 is 13 amino acids. Germline values: CDR1 SGHTA, CDR2 FQGTGA. V lost 4 bases and J lost 1, with 7 bases in between. The CDR3 nucleotides are TGTGCCAGCAGCTACCAGGGGAACACTGAAGCTTTCTTT. Protein sequence: CASSYQGNTEAFF.

The CDR3 is CASSLTSGNTEAFF. In nucleotides, the CDR3 is TGTGCCAGCAGCTTAACGTCCGGGAACACTGAAGCTTTCTTT. V and J are TRBV7-3 and TRBJ1-1; D not certain. V lost 0 bases, J lost 1 base, and 6 bases lay in between. Per germline, CDR1 SGHTA and CDR2 FQGTGA. The CDR3 has 14 amino acids.

This clone showed up just once. The genes are TRBV29-1 and TRBJ1-4; D uncertain. The V end was cut by 4 bases, the J end by 4 bases, with 7 bases between. The CDR3 spans 12 residues. Germline V CDR1 and CDR2: SQVTM, ANQGSEA. CDR3: CSVGRINEKLFF. CDR3 DNA sequence: TGCAGCGTTGGCAGGATTAATGAAAAACTGTTTTTT.

The chain links TRBV6-5 to TRBJ2-7; 7 bases are a match to TRBD1. The V segment lost 5 bases and the J segment 3 bases; nucleotides outside the gene matches: 7. The CDR3 is made up of 14 amino acids. From germline, CDR1 is MNHEY and CDR2 SVGAGI. The CDR3 region is CASSLRDRYYEQYF. The DNA for the CDR3 is TGTGCCAGCAGTCTAAGGGACAGATACTACGAGCAGTACTTC.

This chain links TRBV7-2 with TRBJ2-5; TRBD1 might be the D (6 bases). Trimming took 4 bases from V and 5 from J, leaving 17 bases between them. The CDR3 totals 15 residues. Germline values: CDR1 SGHTA, CDR2 FQGNSA. The CDR3 sequence: CASSSRAGVGETQYF. In DNA form, the CDR3 reads TGTGCCAGCAGCTCCAGGGCAGGGGTTGGGGAGACCCAGTACTTC.

The chain uses TRBV6-1 and TRBJ2-3; a possible D gene is TRBD1 (6 bases). The CDR3 sequence is 16 residues long. Germline-derived CDR1 and CDR2 are MNHNS and SASEGT. V lost 2 bases and J lost 2, with 14 bases in between. CDR3 protein: CASSEYPGQYTDTQYF. CDR3 bases: TGTGCCAGCAGTGAATACCCAGGACAGTACACAGATACGCAGTATTTT.

This chain joins TRBV28 and TRBJ1-5; no clear D gene. Germline values: CDR1 MDHEN, CDR2 SYDVKM. CDR3 length equals 12 residues. The germline V and J ends were trimmed by 10 bases and 1 base, with 8 bases remaining between them. The CDR3 loop is CATGSSNQPQHF. The CDR3 DNA is TGTGCCACCGGGAGCAGCAATCAGCCCCAGCATTTT.

The V gene is TRBV5-6, the J gene TRBJ2-7; possible D gene TRBD1, 5 bases. The CDR3 covers 13 residues. Germline-derived CDR1 and CDR2 are SGHDT and YYEEEE. The V gene lost 7 bases and the J gene lost 6 bases, with 17 bases spanning the gap. The CDR3 loop reads CASAYGQGSEQYF. CDR3 bases: TGTGCCAGCGCGTACGGGCAGGGTAGCGAGCAGTACTTC.

This sequence joins TRBV3-1 (or the pseudogene TRBV3-2) and TRBJ2-5; maybe TRBD1 (5 bases). The CDR3 loop spans 15 amino acids. V gave up 0 bases and J gave up 5 bases, with 13 bases separating them. Germline CDR1 and CDR2: LGHDT and YNNKEL (reference sequence). The CDR3 region has the DNA TGTGCCAGCAGCCAAGATGGGCAGGGATACGAGACCCAGTACTTC. Residues: CASSQDGQGYETQYF.

The rearrangement uses TRBV11-2 and TRBJ2-1, with 8 bases aligning to TRBD1. J lost 5 bases, V lost 4 bases, and 13 bases had no gene match. The CDR3 runs 17 residues. Per the germline V gene, CDR1 is SGHAT and CDR2 is FQNNGV. The CDR3 reads CASSSSPGTGQHNEQFF. The CDR3 DNA follows: TGTGCCAGCAGCTCCAGTCCCGGGACAGGACAACACAATGAGCAGTTCTTC.

This clone turned up a few times. The chain links TRBV7-3 to TRBJ2-7; 8 nucleotides align to TRBD2. The CDR3 has 15 residues. Germline V CDR1 and CDR2: SGHTA, FQGTGA. The V segment lost 4 bases and the J segment 0 bases; nucleotides outside the gene matches: 5. The CDR3 sequence is CASSSSGGSSYEQYF. In nucleotides, the CDR3 is TGTGCCAGCAGCTCGTCGGGGGGGAGCTCCTACGAGCAGTACTTC.

This rearrangement joins TRBV11-2 to TRBJ1-2; 9 bases align to TRBD1. The length of the CDR3 is 14 residues. Germline V CDR1 and CDR2: SGHAT, FQNNGV. V was pared by 10 bases and J by 3 bases, with 9 bases of the junction left unmatched. CDR3 sequence: CATSNRGLDYGYTF. The DNA of the CDR3 is TGTGCCACGTCTAACAGGGGGCTTGACTATGGCTACACCTTC. The full variable domain, in which reference TRBV11-2 and TRBJ1-2 provide the parts outside the CDR3, is EAGVAQSPRYKIIEKRQSVAFWCNPISGHATLYWYQQILGQGPKLLIQFQNNGVVDDSQLPKDRFSAERLKGVDSTLKIQPAKLEDSAVYLCATSNRGLDYGYTFGSGTRLTVV.

This rearrangement joins TRBV30 to TRBJ1-1, with 11 bases that match TRBD1. J was trimmed by 5 bases and V by 5 bases; bases with no gene match: 7. Germline V lookup: CDR1 GTSNPN, CDR2 SVGIG (reference sequence). The CDR3 consists of 14 residues. The CDR3 nucleotides are TGTGCCTGGCAGACCGGACAGGGGGCTACTGAAGCTTTCTTT. It translates to CAWQTGQGATEAFF.

The chain carries TRBV5-8 and TRBJ2-5; D not certain. The V gene's germline CDR1 is SGHTS and CDR2 YDEGEE. This CDR3 is built from 17 residues. Trimming cost V 0 bases and J 0 bases, with 15 bases left between them. The CDR3 DNA reads TGTGCCAGCAGCTTGGCAATCCTCGGCCCAGACCAAGAGACCCAGTACTTC. This translates into CASSLAILGPDQETQYF. The full variable domain, with the rest looked up from reference TRBV5-8 and TRBJ2-5, is EAGVTQSPTHLIKTRGQQATLRCSPISGHTSVYWYQQALGLGLQFLLWYDEGEERNRGNFPPRFSGRQFPNYSSELNVNALELEDSALYLCASSLAILGPDQETQYFGPGTRLLVL.

The chain couples TRBV9 to TRBJ2-1; a possible D gene is TRBD2 (6 bases). The CDR3 contains 16 residues. CDR1 SGDLS and CDR2 YYNGEE come from the germline V gene. Trimming took 0 bases from V and 4 from J, leaving 14 bases between them. In nucleotides, the CDR3 is TGTGCCAGCAGCGTAGGACTAGGGCCAACTTACAATGAGCAGTTCTTC. It encodes CASSVGLGPTYNEQFF. Drawing the rest from reference TRBV9 and TRBJ2-1, the complete variable domain is DSGVTQTPKHLITATGQRVTLRCSPRSGDLSVYWYQQSLDQGLQFLIQYYNGEERAKGNILERFSAQQFPDLHSELNLSSLELGDSALYFCASSVGLGPTYNEQFFGPGTRLTVL.

The J gene is TRBJ2-7, the V gene TRBV24-1; 7 bases align to TRBD1. Trimming took 4 bases from V and 7 from J; bases not matched to a gene: 12. The CDR3 loop spans 15 amino acids. From germline, CDR1 is KGHDR and CDR2 SFDVKD. DNA of the CDR3: TGTGCCACCAGTGACCTCCGACAGGGTTTGTGGGAGCAGTACTTC. It specifies CATSDLRQGLWEQYF.